This T cell receptor (beta chain) was captured by sequencing in a study of Tregs in tolerant kidney transplant recipients. Study outcomes and limitations: Validation in larger populations is needed because few patients were studied.

This clone was seen more than once but under ten times. The antigen is unknown. The repertoire was sequenced with immunoSEQ multiplex PCR; TCRdb's copy has only in-frame clones and lacks some. The repertoire holds about 66,000 clones, with around 90% as singletons. Per germline, CDR1 LGHNA and CDR2 YNFKEQ. There are 17 residues in the CDR3. V gave up 1 base and J gave up 3 bases; unmatched junction bases: 5. The receptor's source is a human donor who received a combined kidney and bone marrow transplant. Here the sequenced sample was CD8+ T cells from blood, taken before the transplant. The chain recombines TRBV4-2 with TRBJ2-3; TRBD2 matches 12 bases. In nucleotides, the CDR3 is TGTGCCAGCAGCCAAGGGCTAGCGGGGGGGCCAACAGATACGCAGTATTTT. Its translation: CASSQGLAGGPTDTQYF.